Below, 10 T cell receptor beta chains from the same sample are listed, as sequenced in a study of identical twins. Each CDR3 protein is one row after TCRdb ran MiXCR on the 5' RACE reads. The data hold some 660,000 distinct CDR3 sequences, with 8% to 9% observed a single time. The same sample was also studied in work on yellow fever vaccine responses in identical twins.

Sequencing input: PBMCs. These receptors originate from a woman in her late teens or twenties in good health.

This clonotype was seen repeatedly, ten times or more. The V gene is TRBV4-3, the J gene TRBJ2-7; D might be TRBD2 (6 bases). CDR1 is LGHNA and CDR2 is YSLEER in the germline V gene. The CDR3 is made up of 18 amino acids. V lost 0 bases to trimming and J lost 4 bases, with 22 bases between them. In DNA form, the CDR3 reads TGCGCCAGCAGCCAAGATCTAGGTGGCCTAGGAGGGACTTACGAGCAGTACTTC. Translated, it gives CASSQDLGGLGGTYEQYF.

This chain uses TRBV6-2 or TRBV6-3 with TRBJ2-1; possible D gene TRBD2, 5 bases. The CDR3 covers 16 residues. Germline V gene sequence: CDR1 MNHEY, CDR2 SVGEGT. V was trimmed by 2 bases and J by 7 bases, leaving 18 bases between them. In DNA, the CDR3 is TGTGCCAGCAGTTACCCTAGAGCGGCCCCTGGTAATGAGCAGTTCTTC. Translated: CASSYPRAAPGNEQFF.

The table lists this clonotype with a few counts. The chain has TRBV14 and TRBJ1-1; TRBD1 matches 7 bases. CDR1 SGHDN and CDR2 FVKESK come from the germline V gene. The CDR3 contains 15 residues. The J segment lost 1 base and the V segment lost 4 bases, leaving 6 bases of the junction unmatched. The CDR3 spells CASSLRTGRNTEAFF. CDR3 nucleotides: TGTGCCAGCAGCCTTCGGACAGGACGGAACACTGAAGCTTTCTTT.

Notes on this clonotype: A junction boundary mismatches the germline segment, possibly from a read error. The chain uses TRBV7-7 and TRBJ2-7; 13 positions match TRBD2. CDR1 and CDR2 from the germline V gene are SSHAT and FNYEAQ (reference sequence). The CDR3 sequence is 18 residues long. CDR3 in amino acids: CASSPGLAGDKREYEQYF. CDR3 in DNA: TGTGCTAGCAGCCCAGGACTAGCGGGAGACAAGCGAGAATACGAGCAGTACTTC.

CDR3 DNA: TGTGCCAGCCGAACAGGCTTATCTGGAAACACCATATATTTT. Encoded protein: CASRTGLSGNTIYF. V gene TRBV12-3 or TRBV12-4 combines with J gene TRBJ1-3; perhaps TRBD1 as D (5 bases). The CDR3 extends over 14 amino acids. The V end lost 8 bases, the J end lost 1 base, and 12 bases lay between the germline ends.

The V gene is TRBV7-9, the J gene TRBJ2-7; TRBD2 matches at 10 bases. Losses at the gene ends were 0 bases for V and 2 bases for J; bases not matched to a gene: 10. The germline CDR1 and CDR2 sequences are SEHNR and FQNEAQ (reference sequence). This CDR3 has 18 amino acids. The CDR3 nucleotides read TGTGCCAGCAGCTTAGCGTTAGCGGGGGGACACTTTACCTACGAGCAGTACTTC. The encoded protein is CASSLALAGGHFTYEQYF. Together with reference TRBV7-9 and TRBJ2-7, the CDR3 gives the full variable domain: DTGVSQNPRHKITKRGQNVTFRCDPISEHNRLYWYRQTLGQGPEFLTYFQNEAQLEKSRLLSDRFSAERPKGSFSTLEIQRTEQGDSAMYLCASSLALAGGHFTYEQYFGPGTRLTVT.

The CDR3 is CSASTGAYYEQYF. Written as DNA, the CDR3 is TGCAGTGCCTCTACGGGAGCTTACTACGAGCAGTACTTC. The chain has TRBV20-1 and TRBJ2-7; TRBD2 is a possible D gene (6 bases). Germline loops: CDR1 DFQATT, CDR2 SNEGSKA (reference sequence). Trimming took 6 bases from V and 3 from J, leaving 15 bases between them. This CDR3 has 13 residues.

The chain links TRBV6-2 or TRBV6-3 to TRBJ2-1; 9 bases line up with TRBD2. The ends lost 6 bases at V and 5 bases at J; junction bases unmatched: 2. Germline V lookup: CDR1 MNHEY, CDR2 SVGEGT. The CDR3 is made up of 13 amino acids. In nucleotides, the CDR3 is TGTGCCAGCAGGGCTAGCGGGGACAATGAGCAGTTCTTC. Translation gives CASRASGDNEQFF.

This chain joins TRBV6-1 and TRBJ2-3; TRBD1 agrees at 7 bases. The V segment lost 5 bases and the J segment 1 base; nucleotides outside the gene matches: 9. Looked up from germline, CDR1 is MNHNS and CDR2 is SASEGT. The CDR3 loop spans 16 amino acids. The CDR3 is CASSSRGRLGTDTQYF. CDR3 in DNA: TGTGCCAGCAGTAGTAGGGGGCGCCTAGGCACAGATACGCAGTATTTT.

This clonotype came up many times. This chain connects TRBV10-3 to TRBJ2-7; TRBD1 matches at 7 bases. There are 15 residues in the CDR3. Trimming at V came to 0 bases and at J to 6 bases, leaving 8 bases not matched to a gene. Germline loops: CDR1 ENHRY, CDR2 SYGVKD. This chain's CDR3 is CAISESTGYLIEQYF. The CDR3 nucleotides read TGTGCCATCAGTGAGTCGACAGGGTACTTGATCGAGCAGTACTTC.